This T cell receptor (beta chain) is drawn from a study of cytomegalovirus exposure and HLA in healthy donors. Points from the study as a whole: Sequencing depth across donors, presence/absence analyses assumed, was roughly uniform.

On this clone itself: Its specificity is unknown.

Use of 60 Vbeta and 13 Jbeta primers characterized the PCR. Profiling relied on immunoSEQ multiplex PCR, and the TCRdb table lists in-frame clones only, not all of them. The table has about 84,000 clones, roughly 73% seen once. The receptor was derived from a male donor in good health and CMV-seropositive. Sequencing was carried out using PBMCs.

CDR3 bases: TGTGCCAGCAGTGAAGAGGGGGATAGCCCCTATGGCTACACCTTC. Protein sequence: CASSEEGDSPYGYTF. This chain uses TRBV6-1 with TRBJ1-2, with TRBD1 as a possible D gene (6 bases). Deletions cut 1 base from V and 4 bases from J, with 13 bases between. Germline V gene lookup returns CDR1 MNHNS and CDR2 SASEGT. The length of the CDR3 is 15 residues.